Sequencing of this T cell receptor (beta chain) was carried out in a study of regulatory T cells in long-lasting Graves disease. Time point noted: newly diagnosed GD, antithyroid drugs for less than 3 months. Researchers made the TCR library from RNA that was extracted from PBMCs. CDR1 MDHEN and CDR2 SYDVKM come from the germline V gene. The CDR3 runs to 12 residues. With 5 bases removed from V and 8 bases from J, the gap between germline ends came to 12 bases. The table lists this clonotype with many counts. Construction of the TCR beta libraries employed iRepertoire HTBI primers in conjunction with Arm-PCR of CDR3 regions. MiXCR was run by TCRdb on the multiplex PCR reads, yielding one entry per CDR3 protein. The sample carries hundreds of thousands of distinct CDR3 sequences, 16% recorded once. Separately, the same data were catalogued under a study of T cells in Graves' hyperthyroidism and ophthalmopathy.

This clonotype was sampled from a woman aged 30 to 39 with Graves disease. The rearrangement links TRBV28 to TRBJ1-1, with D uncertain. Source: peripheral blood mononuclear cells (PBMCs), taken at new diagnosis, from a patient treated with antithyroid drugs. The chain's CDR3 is CASSTLVEEAFF. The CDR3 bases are TGTGCCAGCAGTACTTTGGTGGAAGAAGCTTTCTTT.